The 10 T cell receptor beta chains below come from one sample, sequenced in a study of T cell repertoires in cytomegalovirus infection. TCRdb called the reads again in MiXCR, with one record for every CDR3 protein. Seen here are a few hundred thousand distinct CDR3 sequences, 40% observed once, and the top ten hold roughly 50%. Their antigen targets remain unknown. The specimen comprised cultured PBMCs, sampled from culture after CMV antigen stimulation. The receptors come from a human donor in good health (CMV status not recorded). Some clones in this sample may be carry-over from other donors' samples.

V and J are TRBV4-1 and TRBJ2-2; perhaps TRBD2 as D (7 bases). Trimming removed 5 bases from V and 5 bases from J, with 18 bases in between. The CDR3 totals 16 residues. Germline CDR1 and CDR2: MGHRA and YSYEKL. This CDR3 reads CASSFRGAPGTGELFF. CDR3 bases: TGCGCCAGCAGCTTTCGGGGGGCTCCAGGGACCGGGGAGCTGTTTTTT.

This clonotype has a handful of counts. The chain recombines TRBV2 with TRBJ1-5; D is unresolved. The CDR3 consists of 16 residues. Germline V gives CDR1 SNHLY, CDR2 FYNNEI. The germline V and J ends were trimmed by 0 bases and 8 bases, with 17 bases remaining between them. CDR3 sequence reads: CASSEARAFDGKPQHF. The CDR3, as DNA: TGTGCCAGCAGTGAAGCGCGGGCTTTCGACGGGAAGCCCCAGCATTTT. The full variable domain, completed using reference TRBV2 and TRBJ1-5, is EPEVTQTPSHQVTQMGQEVILRCVPISNHLYFYWYRQILGQKVEFLVSFYNNEISEKSEIFDDQFSVERPDGSNFTLKIRSTKLEDSAMYFCASSEARAFDGKPQHFGDGTRLSIL.

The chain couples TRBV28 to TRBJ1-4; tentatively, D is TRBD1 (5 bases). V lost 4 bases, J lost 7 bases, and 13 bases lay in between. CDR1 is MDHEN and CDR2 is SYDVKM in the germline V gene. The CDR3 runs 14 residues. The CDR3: CASSSRGDGEKLFF. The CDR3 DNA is TGTGCCAGCAGTTCCCGTGGGGACGGTGAAAAACTGTTTTTT.

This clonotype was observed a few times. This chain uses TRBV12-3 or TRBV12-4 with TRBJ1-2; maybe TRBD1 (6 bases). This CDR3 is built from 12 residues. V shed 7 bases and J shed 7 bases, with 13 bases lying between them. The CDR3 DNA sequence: TGTGCCAGCAACTCGGGGGCGTTTGGCTACACCTTC. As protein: CASNSGAFGYTF.

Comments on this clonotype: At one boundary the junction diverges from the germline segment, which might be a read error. The CDR3 protein is CSARAHRATTSHEQYF. CDR3 in DNA: TGCAGTGCTAGAGCGCACAGGGCAACCACCTCCCACGAGCAGTACTTC. This chain uses TRBV20-1 with TRBJ2-7, with D maybe TRBD1 (6 bases). The V gene's germline CDR1 is DFQATT and CDR2 SNEGSKA (reference sequence). This CDR3 region has 16 residues.

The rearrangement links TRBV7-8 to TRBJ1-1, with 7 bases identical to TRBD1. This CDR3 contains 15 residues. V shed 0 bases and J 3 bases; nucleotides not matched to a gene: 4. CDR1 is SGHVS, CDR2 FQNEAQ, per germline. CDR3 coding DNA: TGTGCCAGCAGCTTAGCCCCGGGACAGCACACTGAAGCTTTCTTT. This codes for CASSLAPGQHTEAFF.

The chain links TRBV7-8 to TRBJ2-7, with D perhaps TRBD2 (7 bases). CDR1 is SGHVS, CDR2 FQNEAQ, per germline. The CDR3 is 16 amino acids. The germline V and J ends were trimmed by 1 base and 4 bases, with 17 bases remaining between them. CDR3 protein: CASSLGGGSGTYEQYF. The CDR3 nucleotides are TGTGCCAGCAGCTTAGGGGGTGGCAGCGGGACATACGAGCAGTACTTC.

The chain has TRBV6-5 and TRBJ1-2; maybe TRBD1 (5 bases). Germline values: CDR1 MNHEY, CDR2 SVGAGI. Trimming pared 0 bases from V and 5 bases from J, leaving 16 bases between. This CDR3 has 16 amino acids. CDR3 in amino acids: CASSYSTAKSGYGYTF. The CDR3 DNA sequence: TGTGCCAGCAGTTACTCGACAGCTAAATCGGGGTATGGCTACACCTTC.

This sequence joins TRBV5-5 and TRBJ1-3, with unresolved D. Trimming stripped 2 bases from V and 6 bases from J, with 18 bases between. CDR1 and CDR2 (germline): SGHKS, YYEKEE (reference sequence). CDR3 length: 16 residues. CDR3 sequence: CASSFGWSEYENTIYF. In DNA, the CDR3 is TGTGCCAGCAGCTTCGGTTGGAGCGAATACGAAAACACCATATATTTT.

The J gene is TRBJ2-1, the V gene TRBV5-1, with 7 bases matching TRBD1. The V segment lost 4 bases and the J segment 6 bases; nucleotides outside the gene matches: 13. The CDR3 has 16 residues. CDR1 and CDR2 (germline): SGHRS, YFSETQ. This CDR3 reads CASSPNRQGKGNEQFF. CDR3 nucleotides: TGCGCCAGCAGCCCTAATAGACAGGGAAAGGGCAATGAGCAGTTCTTC.